This T cell receptor (beta chain) was sequenced during a study of technical replicates of blood from a few donors. The V gene end was trimmed by 1 base and the J gene end by 10 bases; junction bases not matched to a gene: 9. Germline-derived CDR1 and CDR2 are SEHNR and FQNEAQ (reference sequence). The CDR3 has 16 amino acids. Sequenced by immunoSEQ multiplex PCR; TCRdb stores in-frame clones only, minus some. The repertoire holds around 100,000 clones, with roughly 96% as singletons. The J gene is TRBJ2-1, the V gene TRBV7-9, with TRBD2 matching over 11 bases. The TCR was taken from a human donor in good health. The sequencing input was T cells isolated from PBMCs. The CDR3 region is CASSLEALLAGVEQFF. The DNA for the CDR3 is TGTGCCAGCAGCTTAGAGGCATTACTAGCGGGAGTCGAGCAGTTCTTC.